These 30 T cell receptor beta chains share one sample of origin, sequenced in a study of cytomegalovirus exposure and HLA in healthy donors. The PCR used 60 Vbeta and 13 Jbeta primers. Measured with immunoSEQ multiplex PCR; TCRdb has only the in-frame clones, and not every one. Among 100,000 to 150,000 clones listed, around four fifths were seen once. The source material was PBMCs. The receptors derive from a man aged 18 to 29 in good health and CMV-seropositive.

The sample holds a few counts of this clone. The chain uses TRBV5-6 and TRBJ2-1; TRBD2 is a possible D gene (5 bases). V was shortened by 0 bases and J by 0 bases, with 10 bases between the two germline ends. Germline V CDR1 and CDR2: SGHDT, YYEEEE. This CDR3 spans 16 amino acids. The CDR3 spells CASSLVRRSSYNEQFF. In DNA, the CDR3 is TGTGCCAGCAGCTTGGTACGGAGGAGCTCCTACAATGAGCAGTTCTTC.

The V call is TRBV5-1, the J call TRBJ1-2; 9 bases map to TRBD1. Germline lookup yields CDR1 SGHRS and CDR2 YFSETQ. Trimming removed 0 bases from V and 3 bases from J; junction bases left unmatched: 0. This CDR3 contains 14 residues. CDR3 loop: CASSLGTGDYGYTF. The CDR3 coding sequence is TGCGCCAGCAGCTTGGGGACAGGGGACTATGGCTACACCTTC.

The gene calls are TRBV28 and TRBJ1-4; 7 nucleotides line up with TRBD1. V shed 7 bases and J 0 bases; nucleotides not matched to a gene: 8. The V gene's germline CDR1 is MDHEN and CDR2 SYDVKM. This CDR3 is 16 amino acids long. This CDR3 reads CASKPGQTSTNEKLFF. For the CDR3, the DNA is TGTGCCAGCAAGCCGGGACAGACCTCAACTAATGAAAAACTGTTTTTT.

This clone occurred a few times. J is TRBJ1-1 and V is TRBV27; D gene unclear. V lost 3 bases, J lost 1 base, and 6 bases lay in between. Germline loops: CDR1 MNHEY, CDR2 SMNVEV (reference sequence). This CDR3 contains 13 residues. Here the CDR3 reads CASSLQWNTEAFF. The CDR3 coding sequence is TGTGCCAGCAGTTTGCAGTGGAACACTGAAGCTTTCTTT.

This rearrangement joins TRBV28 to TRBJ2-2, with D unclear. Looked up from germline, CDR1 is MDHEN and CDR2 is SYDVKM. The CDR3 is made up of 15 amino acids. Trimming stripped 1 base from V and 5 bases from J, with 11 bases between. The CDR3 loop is CASSLLGDRTGELFF. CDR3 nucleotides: TGTGCCAGCAGTTTATTAGGAGACCGGACCGGGGAGCTGTTTTTT.

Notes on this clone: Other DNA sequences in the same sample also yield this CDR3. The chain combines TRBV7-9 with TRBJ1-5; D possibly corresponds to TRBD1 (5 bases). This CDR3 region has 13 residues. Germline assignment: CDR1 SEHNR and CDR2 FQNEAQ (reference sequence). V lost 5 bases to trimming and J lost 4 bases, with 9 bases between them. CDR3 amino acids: CASSQGGNQPQHF. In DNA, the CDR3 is TGTGCCAGCAGCCAGGGAGGGAATCAGCCCCAGCATTTT. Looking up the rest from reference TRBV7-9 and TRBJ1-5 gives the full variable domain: DTGVSQNPRHKITKRGQNVTFRCDPISEHNRLYWYRQTLGQGPEFLTYFQNEAQLEKSRLLSDRFSAERPKGSFSTLEIQRTEQGDSAMYLCASSQGGNQPQHFGDGTRLSIL.

The CDR3 nucleotides are TGTGCCAGCAGCTTAATCGGCGGTGCTAGCACAGATACGCAGTATTTT. Amino acid sequence: CASSLIGGASTDTQYF. The chain joins TRBV7-3 to TRBJ2-3; no reliable D call. The V gene lost 1 base and the J gene lost 0 bases, with 11 bases spanning the gap. CDR3 size: 16 residues. Germline CDR1 reads SGHTA; CDR2 reads FQGTGA.

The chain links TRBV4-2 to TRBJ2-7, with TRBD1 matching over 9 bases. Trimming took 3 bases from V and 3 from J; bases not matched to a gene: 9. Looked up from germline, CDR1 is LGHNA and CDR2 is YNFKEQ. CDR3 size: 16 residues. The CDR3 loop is CASSQAGTGFGYEQYF. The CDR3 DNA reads TGTGCCAGCAGCCAGGCCGGGACAGGGTTCGGCTACGAGCAGTACTTC.

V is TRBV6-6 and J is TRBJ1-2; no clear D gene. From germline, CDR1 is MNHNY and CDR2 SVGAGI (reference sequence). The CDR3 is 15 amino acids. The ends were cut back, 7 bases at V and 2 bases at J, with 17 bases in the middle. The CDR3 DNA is TGTGCCAGCATCCACGGTCAGCCAGGAAACTATGGCTACACCTTC. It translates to CASIHGQPGNYGYTF.

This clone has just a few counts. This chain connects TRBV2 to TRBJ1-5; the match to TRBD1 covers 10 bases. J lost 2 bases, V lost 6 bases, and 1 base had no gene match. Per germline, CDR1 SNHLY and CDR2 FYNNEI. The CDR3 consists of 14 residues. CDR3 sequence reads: CASSGTGGNQPQHF. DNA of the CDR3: TGTGCCAGCAGCGGGACAGGGGGCAATCAGCCCCAGCATTTT.

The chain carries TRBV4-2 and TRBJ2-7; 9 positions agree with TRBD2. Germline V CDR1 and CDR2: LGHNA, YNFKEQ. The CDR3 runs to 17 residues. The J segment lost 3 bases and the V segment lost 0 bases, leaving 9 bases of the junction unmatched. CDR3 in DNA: TGTGCCAGCAGCCAAGATAGGAGGCGGGGGGGCTTCTACGAGCAGTACTTC. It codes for CASSQDRRRGGFYEQYF.

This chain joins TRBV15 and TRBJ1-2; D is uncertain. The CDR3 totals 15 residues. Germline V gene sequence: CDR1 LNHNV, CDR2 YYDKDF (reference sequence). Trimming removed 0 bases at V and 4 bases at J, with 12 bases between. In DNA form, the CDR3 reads TGTGCCACCAGCAGAGAAGCAACAGTTGGCTATGGCTACACCTTC. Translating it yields CATSREATVGYGYTF.

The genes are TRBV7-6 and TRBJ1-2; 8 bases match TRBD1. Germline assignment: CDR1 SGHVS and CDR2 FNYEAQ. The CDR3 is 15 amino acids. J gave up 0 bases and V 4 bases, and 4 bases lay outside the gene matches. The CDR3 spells CASSSTGDANYGYTF. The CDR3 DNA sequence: TGTGCCAGCAGCTCGACAGGGGACGCTAACTATGGCTACACCTTC.

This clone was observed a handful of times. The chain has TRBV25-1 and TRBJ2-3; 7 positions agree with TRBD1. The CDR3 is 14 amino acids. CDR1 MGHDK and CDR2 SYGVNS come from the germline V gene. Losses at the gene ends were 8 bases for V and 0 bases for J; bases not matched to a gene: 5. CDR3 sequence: CASGKGASTDTQYF. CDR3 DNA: TGTGCCAGCGGGAAGGGGGCGAGCACAGATACGCAGTATTTT. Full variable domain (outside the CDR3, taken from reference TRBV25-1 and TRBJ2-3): EADIYQTPRYLVIGTGKKITLECSQTMGHDKMYWYQQDPGMELHLIHYSYGVNSTEKGDLSSESTVSRIRTEHFPLTLESARPSHTSQYLCASGKGASTDTQYFGPGTRLTVL.

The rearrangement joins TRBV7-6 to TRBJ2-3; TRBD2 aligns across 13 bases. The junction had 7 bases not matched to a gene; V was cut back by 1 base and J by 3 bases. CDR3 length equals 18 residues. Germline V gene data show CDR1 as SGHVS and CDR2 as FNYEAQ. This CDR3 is CASSLELAGGHRTDTQYF. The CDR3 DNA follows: TGTGCCAGCAGCTTAGAACTAGCGGGGGGGCATCGTACAGATACGCAGTATTTT. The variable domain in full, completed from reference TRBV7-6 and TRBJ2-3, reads GAGVSQSPRYKVTKRGQDVALRCDPISGHVSLYWYRQALGQGPEFLTYFNYEAQQDKSGLPNDRFSAERPEGSISTLTIQRTEQRDSAMYRCASSLELAGGHRTDTQYFGPGTRLTVL.

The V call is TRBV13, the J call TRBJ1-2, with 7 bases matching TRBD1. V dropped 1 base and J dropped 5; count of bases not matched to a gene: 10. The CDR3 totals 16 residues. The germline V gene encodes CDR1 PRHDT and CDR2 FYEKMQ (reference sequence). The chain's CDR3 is CASSLDGQEFEYGYTF. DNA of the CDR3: TGTGCCAGCAGCTTAGACGGACAGGAGTTTGAGTATGGCTACACCTTC.

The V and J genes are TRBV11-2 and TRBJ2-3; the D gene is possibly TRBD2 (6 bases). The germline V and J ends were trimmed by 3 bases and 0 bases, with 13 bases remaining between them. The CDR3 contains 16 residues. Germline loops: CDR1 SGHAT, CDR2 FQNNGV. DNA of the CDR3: TGTGCCAGCAGCTTGTATAGCGGCCTGAGCACAGATACGCAGTATTTT. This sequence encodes CASSLYSGLSTDTQYF.

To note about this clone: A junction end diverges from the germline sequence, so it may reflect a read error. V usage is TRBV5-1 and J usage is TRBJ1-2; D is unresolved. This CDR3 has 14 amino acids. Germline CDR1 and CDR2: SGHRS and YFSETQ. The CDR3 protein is CVSSLAEGVYGYTF. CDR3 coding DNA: TGCGTCAGCAGCTTGGCCGAGGGAGTTTATGGCTACACCTTC.

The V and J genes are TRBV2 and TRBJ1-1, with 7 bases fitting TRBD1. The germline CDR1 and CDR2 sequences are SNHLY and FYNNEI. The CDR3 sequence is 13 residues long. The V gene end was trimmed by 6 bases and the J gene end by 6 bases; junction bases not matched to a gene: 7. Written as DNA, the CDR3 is TGTGCCAGCAGGAACCAACAGGGGTCTGAAGCTTTCTTT. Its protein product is CASRNQQGSEAFF.

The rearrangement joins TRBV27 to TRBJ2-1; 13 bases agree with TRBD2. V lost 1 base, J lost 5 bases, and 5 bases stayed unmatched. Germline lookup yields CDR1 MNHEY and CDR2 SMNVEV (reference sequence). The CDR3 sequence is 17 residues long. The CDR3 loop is CASSLFTSGGANNEQFF. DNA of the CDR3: TGTGCCAGCAGTTTATTCACTAGCGGGGGGGCGAACAATGAGCAGTTCTTC.

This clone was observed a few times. The CDR3 DNA follows: TGTGCCAGCAGTGAGAGTTTACTAGCGGGTACAGATACGCAGTATTTT. Amino acid sequence: CASSESLLAGTDTQYF. This chain joins TRBV6-1 and TRBJ2-3, with 9 bases that match TRBD2. Germline V gives CDR1 MNHNS, CDR2 SASEGT. Losses at the gene ends were 3 bases for V and 3 bases for J; bases not matched to a gene: 7. This CDR3 comprises 16 residues.

CDR3 sequence: CASSDQGPQETQYF. In DNA, the CDR3 is TGTGCCAGCAGTGACCAGGGCCCCCAAGAGACCCAGTACTTC. The chain employs TRBV2 and TRBJ2-5; the D gene is possibly TRBD1 (5 bases). The V gene's germline CDR1 is SNHLY and CDR2 FYNNEI. CDR3 size: 14 residues. The V end lost 3 bases, the J end lost 1 base, and 9 bases lay between the germline ends.

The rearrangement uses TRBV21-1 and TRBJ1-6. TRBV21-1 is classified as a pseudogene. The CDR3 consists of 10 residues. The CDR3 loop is CSCDNSPLHF. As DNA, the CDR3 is TGCTCCTGCGATAATTCACCCCTCCACTTT.

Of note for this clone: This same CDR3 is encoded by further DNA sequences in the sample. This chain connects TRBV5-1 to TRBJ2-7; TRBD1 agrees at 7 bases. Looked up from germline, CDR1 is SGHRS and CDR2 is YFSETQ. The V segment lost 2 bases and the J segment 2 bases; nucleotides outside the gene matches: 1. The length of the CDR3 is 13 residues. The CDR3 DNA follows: TGCGCCAGCAGCTTTGGGACAGCCTACGAGCAGTACTTC. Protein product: CASSFGTAYEQYF.

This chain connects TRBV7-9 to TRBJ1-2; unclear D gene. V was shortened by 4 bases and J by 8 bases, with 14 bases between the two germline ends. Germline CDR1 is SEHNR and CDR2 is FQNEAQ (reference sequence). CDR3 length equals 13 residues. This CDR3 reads CASSSDLAWGYTF. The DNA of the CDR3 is TGTGCCAGCAGCTCCGATTTGGCATGGGGCTACACCTTC.

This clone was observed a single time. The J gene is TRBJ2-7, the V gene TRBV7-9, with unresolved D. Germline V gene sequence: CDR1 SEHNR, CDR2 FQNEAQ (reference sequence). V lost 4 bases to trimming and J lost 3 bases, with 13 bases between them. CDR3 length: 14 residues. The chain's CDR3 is CASSSWSEYYEQYF. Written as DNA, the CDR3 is TGTGCCAGCAGCTCGTGGAGTGAGTACTACGAGCAGTACTTC.

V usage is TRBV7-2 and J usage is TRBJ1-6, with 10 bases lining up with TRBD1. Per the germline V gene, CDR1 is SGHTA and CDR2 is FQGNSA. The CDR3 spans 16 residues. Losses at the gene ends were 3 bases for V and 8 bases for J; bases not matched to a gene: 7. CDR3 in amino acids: CASSLYMTGGDSPLHF. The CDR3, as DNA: TGTGCCAGCAGCTTGTACATGACAGGGGGCGATTCACCCCTCCACTTT.

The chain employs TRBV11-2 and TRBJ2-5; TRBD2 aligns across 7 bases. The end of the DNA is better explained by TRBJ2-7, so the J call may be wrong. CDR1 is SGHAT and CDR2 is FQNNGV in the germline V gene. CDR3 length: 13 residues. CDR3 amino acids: CASSIGSGVEQYF. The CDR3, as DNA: TGTGCCAGCAGTATTGGAAGCGGGGTCGAGCAGTACTTC.

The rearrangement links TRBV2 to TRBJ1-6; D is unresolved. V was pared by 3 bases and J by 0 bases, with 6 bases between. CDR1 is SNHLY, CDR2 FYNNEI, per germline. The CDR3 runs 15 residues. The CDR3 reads CASSDGSSYNSPLHF. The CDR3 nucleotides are TGTGCCAGCAGTGACGGGAGCTCCTATAATTCACCCCTCCACTTT.

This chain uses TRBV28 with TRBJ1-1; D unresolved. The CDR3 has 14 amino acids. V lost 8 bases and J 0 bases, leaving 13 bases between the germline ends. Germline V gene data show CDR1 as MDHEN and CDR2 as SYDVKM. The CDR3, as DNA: TGTGCCAGCGACGACAAACGGATGAACACTGAAGCTTTCTTT. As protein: CASDDKRMNTEAFF.